Listed here are 8 T cell receptor beta chains from one sample, sequenced in a study of persistence of HIV-infected CD4 T cells. The immunoSEQ assay was version 4, run in survey mode. The data were produced by immunoSEQ multiplex PCR, yet TCRdb's version contains in-frame clones alone and is incomplete. Altogether about 27,000 clones are present, about 74% being singletons, with the ten largest covering over 1.5%. An overlapping HIV-1 Gag peptide pool stimulated these cells at roughly 1 ug/peptide/mL. Responding CD4+ T cells were sorted by upregulation of both CD40 ligand and CD69. Antigens for these TCRs are unknown. The sample consisted of CD4+ T cells sorted from PBMCs after approximately 19-hour stimulation, taken from a patient who received antiretroviral therapy. Receptor source: an adult man with HIV who was CMV-seropositive.

The V and J genes are TRBV29-1 and TRBJ1-1; TRBD1 might be the D (6 bases). The ends were cut back, 7 bases at V and 3 bases at J, with 6 bases in the middle. The germline CDR1 and CDR2 sequences are SQVTM and ANQGSEA. The CDR3 is 10 residues long. The CDR3 protein is CSDRDTEAFF. In nucleotides, the CDR3 is TGCAGCGACAGGGACACTGAAGCTTTCTTT.

This clone was seen only a few times. The chain has TRBV2 and TRBJ1-2; D is unclear. CDR1 SNHLY and CDR2 FYNNEI come from the germline V gene. Between the trimmed V and J ends, which lost 6 bases and 4 bases, there was a span of 12 bases. CDR3 size: 13 residues. CDR3 sequence reads: CASSLQLGYGYTF. The CDR3 DNA sequence: TGTGCCAGCAGCCTCCAGCTGGGCTATGGCTACACCTTC.

This clone turned up a few times. The chain carries TRBV5-1 and TRBJ2-2, with TRBD1 identical over 7 bases. The V gene's germline CDR1 is SGHRS and CDR2 YFSETQ. This CDR3 region has 16 residues. V dropped 3 bases and J dropped 1; count of bases not matched to a gene: 6. The CDR3 is CASSYGQAGNTGELFF. CDR3 DNA sequence: TGCGCCAGCAGCTATGGACAGGCGGGGAACACCGGGGAGCTGTTTTTT.

The rearrangement links TRBV10-3 to TRBJ2-4, with D unresolved. CDR3 length: 16 residues. CDR1 is ENHRY and CDR2 is SYGVKD in the germline V gene. V was pared by 4 bases and J by 2 bases, with 15 bases between. The CDR3 region is CAISVGGMESKNIQYF. CDR3 DNA sequence: TGTGCCATCAGTGTTGGTGGGATGGAGTCCAAAAACATTCAGTACTTC.

This chain uses TRBV5-1 with TRBJ1-3; possibly TRBD1 for D (6 bases). The CDR3 runs 15 residues. Germline lookup yields CDR1 SGHRS and CDR2 YFSETQ. The V end was cut by 8 bases, the J end by 4 bases, with 19 bases between. The CDR3 region is CASKELTGFGNTIYF. The CDR3 bases are TGCGCCAGTAAAGAGCTGACAGGCTTCGGAAACACCATATATTTT. The complete variable domain, with remaining parts taken from reference TRBV5-1 and TRBJ1-3, reads KAGVTQTPRYLIKTRGQQVTLSCSPISGHRSVSWYQQTPGQGLQFLFEYFSETQRNKGNFPGRFSGRQFSNSRSEMNVSTLELGDSALYLCASKELTGFGNTIYFGEGSWLTVV.

The rearrangement links TRBV10-1 to TRBJ1-1; the D gene is possibly TRBD1 (5 bases). The CDR3 is 11 residues long. Trimming pared 8 bases from V and 4 bases from J, leaving 8 bases between. Germline V CDR1 and CDR2: WNHNN, SYGVQD (reference sequence). The CDR3 reads CASAGATEAFF. The CDR3 DNA is TGCGCCAGCGCTGGGGCCACTGAAGCTTTCTTT.

The V gene is TRBV19, the J gene TRBJ1-1, with D unresolved. Trimming removed 5 bases at V and 4 bases at J, with 20 bases between. Per germline, CDR1 LNHDA and CDR2 SQIVND (reference sequence). This CDR3 contains 16 residues. The CDR3 DNA reads TGTGCCAGTAGTCCACTTCGACACCCTCTGGGCACTGAAGCTTTCTTT. It codes for CASSPLRHPLGTEAFF.

The chain joins TRBV7-2 to TRBJ1-2, with D perhaps TRBD1 (5 bases). There are 14 residues in the CDR3. Germline V lookup: CDR1 SGHTA, CDR2 FQGNSA. Trimming removed 6 bases at V and 5 bases at J, with 16 bases between. For the CDR3, the DNA is TGTGCCAGCAGAAGACGGATGGGGCCTTATGGCTACACCTTC. Its translation is CASRRRMGPYGYTF. The full variable domain, in which reference TRBV7-2 and TRBJ1-2 provide the parts outside the CDR3, is GAGVSQSPSNKVTEKGKDVELRCDPISGHTALYWYRQSLGQGLEFLIYFQGNSAPDKSGLPSDRFSAERTGGSVSTLTIQRTQQEDSAVYLCASRRRMGPYGYTFGSGTRLTVV.